This T cell receptor beta chain was sequenced during a study of blood T cells in healthy people across ages (dated by TCRdb to about 2015). Turning to the overall study: Template switching captured roughly one uniquely barcoded TCR beta cDNA molecule per two T cells in model experiments. To avoid experimental bias, donors of different ages were randomly spread across the sequencing lanes. Using deep sequencing normalized with unique cDNA molecular identifiers, the study measured how TCR beta repertoire diversity changes with age. Two additional independent replicas of 1 million unique cDNA reads from the same blood draw were analyzed for two donors (one aged 18 to 30 and one aged 80 or older). The donors were divided into four age groups: young (average approximately 17 years), middle-aged (approximately 41), aged (approximately 62) and long-lived (about 79).

The germline V gene supplies CDR1 ENHRY and CDR2 SYGVKD. From the cysteine up to the phenylalanine, the CDR3 has a length of 13 residues. Of all the DNA, just the CDR3 is kept, 39 bases in frame from base 1. V was cut back by 1 base and J by 9 bases, leaving a gap of 10 bases between them. The protocol used for the library was 5' RACE. The reads were generated on an Illumina HiSeq 2500. The second PCR ran for about 6 to 11 cycles and used a J-beta primer mix along with a sample-barcoded 5' primer. Each TCR beta cDNA molecule received a unique molecular identifier from a template-switch 5' adaptor carrying 12 random nucleotides. Each sample yielded at least 2.5 million CDR3-containing paired-end reads. First-strand cDNA synthesis was performed from all RNA using the Mint cDNA synthesis kit, with priming by a TRBC-specific oligonucleotide. Following uracil-DNA glycosylase treatment, a first 18-cycle PCR with universal primers M1SS and BC2_uni_R was performed on all cDNA. The published analysis was carried out like this. For normalization, 1 million high-quality reads were randomly selected from each sample, with every read carrying a distinct molecular identifier. Reads sharing molecular identifiers were discarded rather than binned into consensus sequences. CDR3 identification, clonotype clustering and error correction used MiTCR with a Q25 quality threshold and the strictest error-elimination algorithm. A nonparametric unseen species model using Euler transformation provided a lower-bound estimate of total TCR beta diversity. TCRdb passed the public sequencing reads through fastp at Q25 and MiXCR, retaining productive beta sequences. CDR3 protein sequences are deduplicated, and each keeps its most common genes and DNA. These V and J calls rely on TCRdb rather than the paper's analysis. The sample has more than 1.4 million distinct CDR3 sequences on record, approximately 40% of them singletons. The ten largest make up 7.9% of the sample.

General conclusions and limits of the study: As age increased, observed TCR beta diversity per million T cells dropped in a roughly linear way, and a significant reduction was already evident by age 40. Estimates of total diversity from one million sequenced T cells were regarded as lower bounds and underestimates. Since profiling was done on bulk unsorted PBMCs, naive and antigen-experienced compartments could not be conclusively compared. Compared with the aged group, the long-lived group had more naive CD4+ T cells, fewer expanded clones and increased TCR diversity, suggesting age selection. The percentage of naive T cells measured by flow cytometry correlated strongly with observed TCR beta diversity. Donor CMV infection status was unknown, potentially confounding age-related changes in expanded clonotypes.

A remark on this clonotype: Its antigen specificity is not known. No base qualities exist here, and no much larger clone lies one base off it.

The roughly 38 donors, aged about 6 to 95 years, were systemically healthy Caucasian individuals from Russia. Each donor gave 8 to 10 milliliters of peripheral blood, drawn into EDTA-treated Vacutainer tubes. Ficoll-Paque density-gradient centrifugation was used to isolate PBMCs, with at least 6.5 million per sample. Total RNA was extracted from PBMCs with Trizol reagent, with at least 6 micrograms obtained per sample. The percentages of naive CD45RAhigh/CD27high T cells were determined by flow cytometry on a PBMC aliquot from every donor. The chain is assembled from TRBV10-3 and TRBJ1-5; no D gene is confidently identified. Input material: blood. The sequence came from a woman younger than 30 in good health. The nucleotide sequence is TGTGCCATCAGTGAGTTTGAGACTCTGCCCCAGCATTTT. Translated, this is CAISEFETLPQHF.